These 25 T cell receptor beta chains originate from one sample sequenced in a study of cytomegalovirus exposure and HLA in healthy donors. A multiplex PCR was run with 60 Vbeta primers and 13 Jbeta primers. TCRdb's copy holds only in-frame clones and misses some; the assay was immunoSEQ multiplex PCR. The profile shows over 150,000 clones, roughly 80% of them singletons. The sequenced material came from PBMCs. The receptors were gathered from a human donor in good health.

The rearrangement joins TRBV4-3 to TRBJ2-2; a weak D match, TRBD2 (6 bases). CDR1 and CDR2 from the germline V gene are LGHNA and YSLEER. This CDR3 has 16 residues. Trimming took 1 base from V and 1 from J, leaving 10 bases between them. CDR3 nucleotide sequence: TGCGCCAGCAGCCAAGGTGGGGGGTTGAACACCGGGGAGCTGTTTTTT. Protein sequence: CASSQGGGLNTGELFF.

For this clone: A read error may produce the germline difference seen at one junction end. J is TRBJ1-1 and V is TRBV12-5; 7 bases agree with TRBD1. The CDR3 spans 13 residues. CDR1 LGHNT and CDR2 FRNRAP come from the germline V gene. CDR3 DNA sequence: TGTGCTAGTGGCTTGGGACAGCCCTTTGAGGCTTTCTTT. Encoded protein: CASGLGQPFEAFF.

The V and J genes are TRBV7-2 and TRBJ1-6, with no clear D. V was shortened by 3 bases and J by 7 bases, with 16 bases between the two germline ends. CDR3 length: 16 residues. The germline gives CDR1 SGHTA, CDR2 FQGNSA. CDR3 DNA sequence: TGTGCCAGCAGCTTTTCGCTACTTAATGAGAATTCACCCCTCCACTTT. Its protein is CASSFSLLNENSPLHF.

The chain carries TRBV2 and TRBJ1-5; D gene ambiguous. Trimming cost V 1 base and J 4 bases, with 2 bases left between them. Germline CDR1 is SNHLY and CDR2 is FYNNEI. CDR3 length equals 12 residues. The CDR3 here is CASSEVNQPQHF. The DNA of the CDR3 is TGTGCCAGCAGTGAAGTAAATCAGCCCCAGCATTTT. The full variable domain, in which reference TRBV2 and TRBJ1-5 provide the parts outside the CDR3, is EPEVTQTPSHQVTQMGQEVILRCVPISNHLYFYWYRQILGQKVEFLVSFYNNEISEKSEIFDDQFSVERPDGSNFTLKIRSTKLEDSAMYFCASSEVNQPQHFGDGTRLSIL.

The V gene is TRBV9, the J gene TRBJ2-1, with 11 bases matching TRBD2. Trimming at V came to 6 bases and at J to 9 bases, leaving 11 bases not matched to a gene. The CDR3 loop spans 15 amino acids. Germline CDR1 reads SGDLS; CDR2 reads YYNGEE. The chain's CDR3 is CASKKGLAGGGEQFF. Written as DNA, the CDR3 is TGTGCCAGCAAGAAGGGGCTAGCGGGGGGAGGTGAGCAGTTCTTC.

The V gene is TRBV2, the J gene TRBJ1-6; D not certain. The CDR3 covers 14 residues. Looked up from germline, CDR1 is SNHLY and CDR2 is FYNNEI. The V and J ends lost 7 bases and 9 bases respectively, with 16 bases between them. The CDR3 spells CASKFGSLISPLHF. CDR3 nucleotide sequence: TGTGCCAGCAAATTTGGGAGTCTGATTTCACCCCTCCACTTT.

This chain links TRBV19 with TRBJ2-3; tentative D call: TRBD2 (6 bases). In germline, CDR1 is LNHDA, CDR2 SQIVND (reference sequence). The CDR3 runs to 14 residues. V lost 5 bases to trimming and J lost 0 bases, with 9 bases between them. In DNA, the CDR3 is TGTGCCAGTAGTTGGGACTGGAGCACAGATACGCAGTATTTT. This gives the protein CASSWDWSTDTQYF.

V gene TRBV6-6 combines with J gene TRBJ2-7, with 7 bases aligning to TRBD2. The CDR3 has 14 amino acids. The germline V gene encodes CDR1 MNHNY and CDR2 SVGAGI (reference sequence). After removal of 5 bases from V and 4 bases from J, the junction contained 8 bases not matched to a gene. This CDR3 reads CASSPRGLNYEQYF. In DNA form, the CDR3 reads TGTGCCAGCAGTCCACGGGGACTAAATTACGAGCAGTACTTC.

A remark on this clone: The junction shows a germline mismatch at one end, possibly a read error. The chain employs TRBV11-2 and TRBJ1-5; 8 positions agree with TRBD1. The CDR3 has 14 residues. The germline CDR1 and CDR2 sequences are SGHAT and FQNNGV. The DNA for the CDR3 is TGTGCCAGCAGCCCTGGGACAGGTAATCGGCCCCAGCATTTT. Its translation is CASSPGTGNRPQHF.

CDR3 nucleotide sequence: TGTGCCAGCAGCCAGTATGGTAGGGGTGGGGCCAACGTCCTGACTTTC. The encoded protein is CASSQYGRGGANVLTF. The genes are TRBV27 and TRBJ2-6; possibly TRBD1 for D (5 bases). The CDR3 extends over 16 amino acids. The ends were cut back, 6 bases at V and 3 bases at J, with 15 bases in the middle. Per germline, CDR1 MNHEY and CDR2 SMNVEV (reference sequence).

The chain couples TRBV9 to TRBJ2-7, with a tentative D call TRBD1 (6 bases). The length of the CDR3 is 18 residues. Trimming took 0 bases from V and 2 from J, leaving 21 bases between them. Germline CDR1 is SGDLS and CDR2 is YYNGEE. This CDR3 reads CASSVDYSGQGIAYEQYF. In DNA form, the CDR3 reads TGTGCCAGCAGCGTAGATTATTCGGGACAAGGAATAGCCTACGAGCAGTACTTC.

The CDR3 coding sequence is TGTGCCAGCAGCCCAGGACAGGGTATGAGGCACGAGCAGTACTTC. Protein: CASSPGQGMRHEQYF. The J gene is TRBJ2-7, the V gene TRBV7-2; 8 bases map to TRBD1. The CDR3 covers 15 residues. V trimming: 5 bases; J trimming: 5 bases; junction bases outside the gene matches: 11. In germline, CDR1 is SGHTA, CDR2 FQGNSA.

This clone was counted between two and nine times. Here the CDR3 DNA reads TGTGCCAGCAGCTTGAGCTGGGCCAAGAATGAAAAACTGTTTTTT. Translating gives CASSLSWAKNEKLFF. The rearrangement joins TRBV5-4 to TRBJ1-4; D not resolved. CDR1 is SGHNT, CDR2 YYREEE, per germline (reference sequence). The CDR3 loop spans 15 amino acids. Trimming shortened V by 1 base and J by 5 bases, and 12 bases separated the two germline ends.

V and J are TRBV29-1 and TRBJ1-2; tentatively, D is TRBD1 (5 bases). V lost 3 bases, J lost 6 bases, and 14 bases lay in between. The germline CDR1 and CDR2 sequences are SQVTM and ANQGSEA. The CDR3 runs to 13 residues. The CDR3 coding sequence is TGCAGCGTTGATTCAGGGCGGGGTGATGGCTACACCTTC. Translating it yields CSVDSGRGDGYTF.

V and J are TRBV7-9 and TRBJ1-2; 12 bases agree with TRBD1. This CDR3 spans 15 amino acids. Germline values: CDR1 SEHNR, CDR2 FQNEAQ (reference sequence). After removal of 5 bases from V and 6 bases from J, the junction contained 7 bases not matched to a gene. CDR3 bases: TGTGCCAGCAGCGGTGGGACAGGGGGCATTCATGGCTACACCTTC. Protein sequence: CASSGGTGGIHGYTF.

V usage is TRBV6-1 and J usage is TRBJ1-6; no clear D gene. The CDR3 covers 14 residues. Between the trimmed V and J ends, which lost 7 bases and 10 bases, there was a span of 17 bases. CDR1 and CDR2 from the germline V gene are MNHNS and SASEGT. The CDR3, as DNA: TGTGCCAGCATATCGTCCAAACCCGGGTCACCCCTCCACTTT. This encodes CASISSKPGSPLHF.

This chain connects TRBV6-1 to TRBJ2-1, with D possibly matching TRBD2 (5 bases). The CDR3 has 12 amino acids. The ends were cut back, 7 bases at V and 3 bases at J, with 7 bases in the middle. Germline V gives CDR1 MNHNS, CDR2 SASEGT. The CDR3 DNA is TGTGCCAGCATTACTAGCTACAATGAGCAGTTCTTC. Its translation: CASITSYNEQFF.

This clone was seen only a few times. As DNA, the CDR3 is TGTGCCAGCAGCAGGAACAGGGGATCCGAGCAGTACTTC. Translation: CASSRNRGSEQYF. The chain links TRBV5-8 to TRBJ2-7; TRBD1 matches 7 bases. The germline gives CDR1 SGHTS, CDR2 YDEGEE. Trimming cost V 4 bases and J 6 bases; bases outside gene matches: 7. This CDR3 has 13 residues.

The rearrangement joins TRBV4-2 to TRBJ2-5, with 14 bases that match TRBD2. Unmatched junction bases numbered 12, after V lost 4 bases and J lost 5 bases. The CDR3 is made up of 18 amino acids. Germline V CDR1 and CDR2: LGHNA, YNFKEQ. Here the CDR3 DNA reads TGTGCCAGCAGCCCCCGACTAGCGGGGGGGCAGTCTATCGAGACCCAGTACTTC. Translating it yields CASSPRLAGGQSIETQYF.

The table lists this clone with a count of one. The chain employs TRBV7-6 and TRBJ1-3, with unresolved D. The CDR3 extends over 16 amino acids. Per the germline V gene, CDR1 is SGHVS and CDR2 is FNYEAQ. Trimming took off 1 base at V and 1 base at J, with 11 bases between the two ends. DNA for the CDR3: TGTGCCAGCAGCTTAGTTGGGCAGGTTTCTGGAAACACCATATATTTT. It translates to CASSLVGQVSGNTIYF.

The chain has TRBV4-1 and TRBJ1-1; 7 positions agree with TRBD1. The V gene end was trimmed by 1 base and the J gene end by 8 bases; junction bases not matched to a gene: 4. The V gene's germline CDR1 is MGHRA and CDR2 YSYEKL. The CDR3 sequence is 13 residues long. In DNA form, the CDR3 reads TGCGCCAGCAGCCAAGTAGGGACAGTGGAAGCTTTCTTT. Translation: CASSQVGTVEAFF.

J is TRBJ2-2 and V is TRBV5-1, with D tentatively TRBD1 (6 bases). The CDR3 spans 17 residues. Trimming left V 5 bases short and J 3 bases short, with 20 bases between. Looked up from germline, CDR1 is SGHRS and CDR2 is YFSETQ. DNA of the CDR3: TGCGCCAGCAGTCTAGAAGGAAGGGGGTCCGACACCGGGGAGCTGTTTTTT. This sequence encodes CASSLEGRGSDTGELFF.

The chain couples TRBV4-1 to TRBJ2-7; TRBD1 might be the D (6 bases). The CDR3 consists of 14 residues. Trimming removed 0 bases at V and 9 bases at J, with 15 bases between. Germline CDR1 is MGHRA and CDR2 is YSYEKL. CDR3 protein: CASSQDLLGGWQYF. Written as DNA, the CDR3 is TGCGCCAGCAGCCAAGATTTATTAGGGGGTTGGCAGTACTTC.

The chain links TRBV4-3 to TRBJ2-7; perhaps TRBD1 as D (6 bases). Germline V gene lookup returns CDR1 LGHNA and CDR2 YSLEER. This CDR3 comprises 15 residues. V lost 4 bases and J 4 bases, leaving 17 bases between the germline ends. The DNA for the CDR3 is TGCGCCAGCAGCCCAGCCGCGTCAGGGGTTTACGAGCAGTACTTC. The encoded protein is CASSPAASGVYEQYF.

The rearrangement links TRBV7-2 to TRBJ2-2, with TRBD2 matching 7 bases. CDR3 length equals 13 residues. Germline V gene sequence: CDR1 SGHTA, CDR2 FQGNSA. Trimming at V came to 8 bases and at J to 2 bases, leaving 2 bases not matched to a gene. CDR3 DNA: TGTGCCAGCCTAGCGGACAACACCGGGGAGCTGTTTTTT. Protein product: CASLADNTGELFF.